These T cell receptor beta chains were read from a single sample in a study of lymphopenia after photon versus proton radiotherapy. Sequenced by immunoSEQ multiplex PCR; TCRdb stores in-frame clones only, minus some. The table includes tens of thousands of clones, around four fifths detected once. The source material was peripheral blood, sampled from a patient treated with photon-based radiotherapy. Receptors originate from a man aged 45 to 65 with gastric cancer. Each CDR3 is given with its conserved first and last residue. The D gene is left open where the match is weak. A row's size may be missing; if present it is once, few, many or a size class.

TRBV7-9	TRBJ1-1	-	-	CASRNVQGVSNTEAFF	TGTGCCAGCAGAAACGTACAGGGCGTCTCGAACACTGAAGCTTTCTTT
TRBV19	TRBJ2-3	TRBD1	-	CASSRDRGADTQYF	TGTGCCAGTAGCCGGGACAGGGGCGCAGATACGCAGTATTTT
TRBV29-1	TRBJ2-3	-	-	CSVEGSDSADTQYF	TGCAGCGTTGAGGGGAGCGACAGCGCAGATACGCAGTATTTT
TRBV10-2	TRBJ1-1	-	-	CASSRMGVNTEAFF	TGCGCCAGCAGCCGGATGGGGGTGAACACTGAAGCTTTCTTT
TRBV30	TRBJ1-4	-	-	CAWSVLEKLFF	TGTGCCTGGAGTGTACTTGAAAAACTGTTTTTT
TRBV28	TRBJ2-1	-	-	CASSSYNEQFF	TGTGCCAGCAGCTCGTACAATGAGCAGTTCTTC
TRBV27	TRBJ1-1	TRBD1	-	CASSPLRDRVSEAFF	TGTGCCAGCAGTCCTCTCCGGGACAGGGTATCTGAAGCTTTCTTT
TRBV6-5	TRBJ1-2	-	-	CASSSPGEGPYGYTF	TGTGCCAGCAGTTCCCCGGGGGAGGGGCCATATGGCTACACCTTC
TRBV30	TRBJ2-7	-	once	CAWSRGYYEQYF	TGTGCCTGGAGTAGGGGATACTACGAGCAGTACTTC
TRBV4-2	TRBJ2-7	-	-	CASSPSGHYEQYF	TGTGCCAGCAGCCCCAGCGGACACTACGAGCAGTACTTC
TRBV7-9	TRBJ2-6	-	-	CASSLFIVGANVLTF	TGTGCCAGCAGCTTATTCATAGTTGGGGCCAACGTCCTGACTTTC
TRBV7-9	TRBJ2-3	-	-	CASSLEQDTQYF	TGTGCCAGCAGCTTAGAGCAGGATACGCAGTATTTT
TRBV6-5	TRBJ2-7	-	-	CASSYSGTYEQYF	TGTGCCAGCAGTTACTCGGGGACCTACGAGCAGTACTTC
TRBV10-3	TRBJ2-2	-	-	CAIRPAASTGELFF	TGTGCCATCAGGCCGGCTGCGAGCACCGGGGAGCTGTTTTTT
TRBV9	TRBJ2-7	-	-	CASSVLSSSEQYF	TGTGCCAGCAGCGTATTAAGTAGTAGTGAGCAGTACTTC
TRBV25-1	TRBJ2-3	TRBD1	-	CASRGQSSTDTQYF	TGTGCCAGCAGGGGACAGTCTAGCACAGATACGCAGTATTTT
TRBV7-3	TRBJ1-5	-	-	CASSLGSGQPQHF	TGTGCCAGCAGCTTAGGGTCCGGTCAGCCCCAGCATTTT
TRBV6-5	TRBJ1-1	-	few	CASSYSRPRNTEAFF	TGTGCCAGCAGTTACTCGAGACCCCGGAACACTGAAGCTTTCTTT
TRBV5-1	TRBJ2-2	TRBD1	-	CASSLDRGYTGELFF	TGCGCCAGCAGCTTGGACAGGGGGTACACCGGGGAGCTGTTTTTT
TRBV4-2	TRBJ2-1	-	-	CASSLGGGGLYNEQFF	TGTGCCAGCAGCCTAGGGGGGGGCGGTCTCTACAATGAGCAGTTCTTC
TRBV28	TRBJ1-1	-	-	CASSSPSWGTEAFF	TGTGCCAGCAGTTCCCCCTCATGGGGGACTGAAGCTTTCTTT
TRBV5-1	TRBJ1-2	-	once	CASSLEVWVSGNGYTF	TGCGCCAGCAGCTTGGAAGTTTGGGTGTCAGGGAATGGCTACACCTTC
TRBV4-1	TRBJ1-2	TRBD1	-	CASSQGWWKGGSYGYTF	TGCGCCAGCAGCCAAGGGTGGTGGAAAGGGGGCTCCTATGGCTACACCTTC
TRBV2	TRBJ1-1	TRBD1	-	CASSDPGQGNTEAFF	TGTGCCAGCAGCGATCCGGGACAGGGGAACACTGAAGCTTTCTTT
TRBV25-1	TRBJ2-7	TRBD1	few	CASVNILTGEQYEQYF	TGTGCCAGCGTTAACATATTGACAGGGGAGCAATACGAGCAGTACTTC
TRBV18	TRBJ2-7	TRBD1	-	CASSLGQNSYEQYF	TGTGCCAGCTCACTGGGACAGAACTCCTACGAGCAGTACTTC
TRBV5-1	TRBJ2-5	TRBD2	-	CASSLLTSGPQETQYF	TGCGCCAGCAGCTTGCTGACTAGCGGGCCCCAAGAGACCCAGTACTTC
TRBV18	TRBJ1-1	-	-	CASSPMSQNTEAFF	TGTGCCAGCTCACCAATGAGTCAGAACACTGAAGCTTTCTTT
TRBV28	TRBJ1-4	-	once	CASSFKGWREKLFF	TGTGCCAGCAGTTTTAAGGGCTGGAGGGAAAAACTGTTTTTT
TRBV5-1	TRBJ1-1	-	once	CASSWTGSNTEAFF	TGCGCCAGCAGCTGGACCGGGTCCAACACTGAAGCTTTCTTT
TRBV7-2	TRBJ1-1	-	-	CASVEQTEAFF	TGTGCCAGCGTCGAGCAGACTGAAGCTTTCTTT
TRBV30	TRBJ2-1	-	-	CAWSPLGGPRNEQFF	TGTGCCTGGAGTCCCCTCGGGGGGCCTCGAAATGAGCAGTTCTTC
TRBV5-1	TRBJ2-7	-	once	CASSLDNKYEQYF	TGCGCCAGCAGCTTGGACAACAAATACGAGCAGTACTTC
TRBV6-5	TRBJ2-2	TRBD1	-	CASSTTGGTGELFF	TGTGCCAGCAGTACTACAGGGGGCACCGGGGAGCTGTTTTTT
TRBV25-1	TRBJ2-7	TRBD2	-	CASSEGAREHSYEQYF	TGTGCCAGCAGTGAAGGGGCGCGGGAGCACTCCTACGAGCAGTACTTC